The subject of this entry is one TCR beta chain. This clone showed up just a few times. Its specific antigen is unknown. Per-base quality was not reported, and no clone a single base away is much larger than it. Each donor gave one peripheral blood draw, averaging roughly 100 mL, which was collected into heparinised tubes. A BD FACSAria II was used to sort naive, central memory, regulatory and stem cell-like memory CD4+ T cells with a panel that included CD45RO, CCR7, CD25, CD127, CD95 and CD27. Every sorted population had a purity above 95%. PBMCs were isolated right away by Lymphoprep density gradient centrifugation and were stained directly, without culture. So that batch effects would be minimized, each experiment stained and sorted samples in pairs, pairing one healthy donor with one patient. The germline V gene sets CDR1 to MGHDK and CDR2 to SYGVNS. At the junction V is shortened by 8 bases and J by 2 bases, with 7 bases in between. The CDR3 sequence holds 13 residues, the cysteine and phenylalanine included. Only the CDR3 DNA stays, 39 bases, in frame from base 1.

All of the isolated RNA was reverse transcribed with the High Capacity cDNA Reverse Transcription Kit, so expressed TCRB transcripts were sequenced. Deep immunoSEQ sequencing was performed on naive, central memory and regulatory T cell samples, with an average of approximately 3.9 million total reads per sample. Sorted cells were lysed in RLT buffer, and RNA was extracted using DNase-treated RNeasy Micro or Mini kits according to cell number. To prevent cross-contamination, each cell subset was processed individually, whereas patient and healthy donor samples were processed jointly. Using the immunoSEQ multiplex PCR, TCRB sequences were amplified from cDNA into 87-bp fragments spanning the CDR3 region. Amplicons were sequenced on the Illumina HiSeq platform. The authors' analysis ran thus. PCR bias was corrected computationally using synthetic template baselines, and reads within Hamming distance 2 were collapsed, with unmergeable singletons discarded. Reads were aligned against IMGT to assign V, D and J genes, CDR3 length and insertions or deletions at six rearrangement sites. Within each subset, clonotype counts were normalized to sorted cell number, and only after that were true diversity and Gini coefficients computed with the tcR R package. The overlap coefficient, calculated on TCRB nucleotide sequences, was used to measure repertoire sharing. As a proxy for the pre-selection repertoire, out-of-frame TCRB sequences from naive cells were analyzed. As stored in TCRdb, this immuneACCESS dataset retains in-frame rearrangements with V and J assigned. A fraction of the clones does not appear; measured against another copy, unresolved V genes explain less than half of the discrepancy, and the remainder lacks a known reason. The V and J calls and clone size were taken over from that table, and D and trimming were inferred from the DNA. This sample gives under 300,000 clones in total; around 15% of them show up just once. Less than 0.09% of the sample comes from the top ten.

The record originates from a study of beta chain features in type 1 diabetes (dated by TCRdb to the late 2010s). With respect to the entire study: No differences in mean age, gender distribution, total cell number or subset yield were found between patients and healthy donors. Across all samples, approximately 98,000,000 sorted cells were examined, and cell number per subset correlated strongly with RNA yield. In the study, TCRB repertoires of sorted circulating CD4+ T cell subsets from recently diagnosed type 1 diabetes patients were compared with those of matched healthy donors. Regulatory and stem cell-like memory subsets were obtained from only 8 patients and roughly 8 healthy donors, while naive and central memory subsets were obtained from all 30 or so donors.

Here is what the overall study found, with its caveats: Type 1 diabetes patients showed a moderate but significant shortening of TCRB CDR3 length in all four CD4+ subsets. Patients with type 1 diabetes made fewer insertions and deleted more nucleotides at VDJ recombination sites, implying thymic rearrangement abnormalities. Because cDNA was sequenced instead of genomic DNA, highly expressing activated cells could be over-represented, though the groups showed no difference in activation or CD3 levels. HLA sub-analyses involved small numbers of individuals, so any influence of HLA type on TCRB rearrangement remained unresolved. Shorter templates might have been favored by PCR, but patient and control samples were amplified and corrected together, so both groups would have been affected equally by any skew. The naive, central memory and regulatory TCRB repertoires appeared to resemble one another more closely among patients than among healthy donors.

Here the chain combines TRBV25-1 and TRBJ2-6, with the identity of the D gene unclear. The sequence was collected from a man younger than 40 with type 1 diabetes. The sequencing input was naive CD4+ T cells from blood. Interpreted using the paper, the cell subset or site label stands for: true naive CD4+ T cells. At the DNA level, the sequence is TGTGCCAGCGGGCAAGCTGGGGCCAACGTCCTGACTTTC. It encodes CASGQAGANVLTF.